This T cell receptor (beta chain) comes out of a study of T cells in Graves' hyperthyroidism and ophthalmopathy. Ophthalmopathy in the patients scored at least 3 on Clinical Activity Score and at least 4 on NOSPECS grade, lasting under 3 months. Exclusion criteria comprised uncontrolled infection, other autoimmune disease, pregnancy or lactation. The PBMCs had their origin in about 9.7 ml of fresh peripheral blood. TCR beta CDR3 sequences were amplified from RNA transcripts. The TCR CDR3 was amplified in a first-round RT-PCR using the HTBI primer set. Each CDR3 protein is one row after TCRdb ran MiXCR on the multiplex PCR reads. This sample has about 500,000 distinct CDR3 sequences, with more than 15% found just once. General observations from the study: Most thyroid clonotypes with frequency above 0.001 were detected in blood.

Concerning this clonotype: Its antigen is undetermined.

The source of this sequence is a woman between 25 and 40 years old with Graves' ophthalmopathy. Sequenced input: blood.

CDR3 in amino acids: CASSQAPLGQPNSPLHF. DNA of the CDR3: TGCGCCAGCAGCCAAGCCCCACTCGGACAGCCTAATTCACCCCTCCACTTT. V is TRBV4-3 and J is TRBJ1-6; TRBD1 might be the D (6 bases). Trimming left V 1 base short and J 6 bases short, with 16 bases between. CDR3 length: 17 residues. In germline, CDR1 is LGHNA, CDR2 YSLEER.